The present entry profiles one T cell receptor (beta chain) with its context. Its cognate antigen is unknown. The data stem from a study of cytomegalovirus exposure and HLA in healthy donors. PCR amplification relied on 60 Vbeta primers (plus 13 Jbeta primers). The table came from immunoSEQ multiplex PCR; TCRdb's copy has only in-frame clones and leaves some out. The sample table sets out roughly 80,000 clones. Study outcomes and limitations: Later analysis showed most CMV-associated TCR beta chains appearing HLA-restricted. Cytomegalovirus association was listed for 150 or so TCR beta chains. Accurate HLA-A and HLA-B prediction from TCR beta sequences was reported for most subjects. The dataset shows that most TCR sequences were rare, while some public TCRs occurred in many donors.

The V segment lost 0 bases and the J segment 9 bases; nucleotides outside the gene matches: 5. The CDR3 is made up of 17 amino acids. Germline V gene data show CDR1 as ENHRY and CDR2 as SYGVKD. The TCR was taken from a woman between 25 and 40 years old in good health and CMV-seronegative. J is TRBJ2-1 and V is TRBV10-3, with 16 positions matching TRBD2. Sequenced: PBMCs. DNA for the CDR3: TGTGCCATCAGTGAGTCAGGGACTAGCGGGGGGGCCACTGAGCAGTTCTTC. It codes for CAISESGTSGGATEQFF.